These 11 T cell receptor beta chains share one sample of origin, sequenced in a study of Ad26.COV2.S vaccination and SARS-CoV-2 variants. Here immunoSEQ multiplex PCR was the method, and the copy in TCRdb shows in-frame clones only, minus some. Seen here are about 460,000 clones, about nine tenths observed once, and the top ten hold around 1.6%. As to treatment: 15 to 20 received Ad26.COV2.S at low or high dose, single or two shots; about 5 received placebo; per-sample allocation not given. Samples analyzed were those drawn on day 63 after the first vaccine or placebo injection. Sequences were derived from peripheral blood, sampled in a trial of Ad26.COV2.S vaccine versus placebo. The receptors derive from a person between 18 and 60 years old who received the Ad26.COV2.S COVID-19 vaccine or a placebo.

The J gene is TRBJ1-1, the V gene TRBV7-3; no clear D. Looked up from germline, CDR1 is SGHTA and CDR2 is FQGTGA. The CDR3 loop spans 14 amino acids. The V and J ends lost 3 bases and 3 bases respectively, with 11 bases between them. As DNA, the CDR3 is TGTGCCAGCAGCTTCACTCCGTTTGACACTGAAGCTTTCTTT. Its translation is CASSFTPFDTEAFF.

CDR3 protein: CASSLQGTTKETQYF. The CDR3 DNA is TGTGCCAGCAGCTTACAAGGGACGACCAAAGAGACCCAGTACTTC. The V call is TRBV7-2, the J call TRBJ2-5; either TRBD1 or TRBD2 may fit D (5 bases each). V lost 2 bases and J 3 bases, leaving 13 bases between the germline ends. The CDR3 loop spans 15 amino acids. CDR1 is SGHTA and CDR2 is FQGNSA in the germline V gene. Filled out from reference TRBV7-2 and TRBJ2-5, the complete variable domain reads GAGVSQSPSNKVTEKGKDVELRCDPISGHTALYWYRQSLGQGLEFLIYFQGNSAPDKSGLPSDRFSAERTGGSVSTLTIQRTQQEDSAVYLCASSLQGTTKETQYFGPGTRLLVL.

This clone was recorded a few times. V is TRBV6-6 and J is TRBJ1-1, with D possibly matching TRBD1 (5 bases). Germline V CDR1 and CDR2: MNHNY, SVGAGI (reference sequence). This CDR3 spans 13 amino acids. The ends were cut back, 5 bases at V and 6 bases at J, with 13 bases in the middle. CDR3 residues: CASSLRQSPEAFF. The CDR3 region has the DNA TGTGCCAGCAGTCTCCGACAGTCTCCTGAAGCTTTCTTT.

CDR3: CASRHTGSSYNSPLHF. The CDR3 DNA follows: TGTGCCAGCAGACATACAGGGAGCTCCTATAATTCACCCCTCCACTTT. The chain carries TRBV14 and TRBJ1-6; maybe TRBD1 (6 bases). Germline lookup yields CDR1 SGHDN and CDR2 FVKESK. Trimming left V 6 bases short and J 0 bases short, with 12 bases between. The CDR3 is made up of 16 amino acids. The full variable domain, in which reference TRBV14 and TRBJ1-6 provide the parts outside the CDR3, is EAGVTQFPSHSVIEKGQTVTLRCDPISGHDNLYWYRRVMGKEIKFLLHFVKESKQDESGMPNNRFLAERTGGTYSTLKVQPAELEDSGVYFCASRHTGSSYNSPLHFGNGTRLTVT.

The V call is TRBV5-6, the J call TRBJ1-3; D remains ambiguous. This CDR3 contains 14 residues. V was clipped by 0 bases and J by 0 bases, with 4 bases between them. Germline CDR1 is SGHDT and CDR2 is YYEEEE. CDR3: CASSLVSSGNTIYF. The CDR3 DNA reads TGTGCCAGCAGCTTGGTCAGCTCTGGAAACACCATATATTTT.

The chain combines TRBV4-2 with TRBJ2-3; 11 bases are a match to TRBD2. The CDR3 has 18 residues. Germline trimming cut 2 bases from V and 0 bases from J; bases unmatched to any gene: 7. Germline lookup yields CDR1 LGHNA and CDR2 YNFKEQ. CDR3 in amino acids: CASSQSGTSGTSTDTQYF. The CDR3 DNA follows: TGTGCCAGCAGCCAATCCGGGACTAGCGGAACTAGCACAGATACGCAGTATTTT.

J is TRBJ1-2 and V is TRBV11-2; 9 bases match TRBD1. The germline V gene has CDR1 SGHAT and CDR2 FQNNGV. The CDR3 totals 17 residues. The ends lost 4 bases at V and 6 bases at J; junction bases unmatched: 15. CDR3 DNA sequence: TGTGCCAGCAGCTGGAGGACGGGACAGGGTTTGAAGGATGGCTACACCTTC. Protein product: CASSWRTGQGLKDGYTF.

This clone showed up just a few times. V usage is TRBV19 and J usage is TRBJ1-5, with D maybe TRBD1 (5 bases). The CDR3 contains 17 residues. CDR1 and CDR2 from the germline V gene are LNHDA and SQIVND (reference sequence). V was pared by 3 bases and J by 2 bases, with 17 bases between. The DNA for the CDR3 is TGTGCCAGTAGTATTGTGCCTGGACTGGGGGGCAATCAGCCCCAGCATTTT. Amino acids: CASSIVPGLGGNQPQHF.

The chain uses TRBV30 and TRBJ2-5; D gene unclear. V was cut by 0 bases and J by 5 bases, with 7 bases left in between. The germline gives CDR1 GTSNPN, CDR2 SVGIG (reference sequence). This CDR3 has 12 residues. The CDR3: CAWSVPWETQYF. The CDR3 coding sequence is TGTGCCTGGAGTGTACCCTGGGAGACCCAGTACTTC. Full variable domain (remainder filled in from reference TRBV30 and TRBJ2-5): SQTIHQWPATLVQPVGSPLSLECTVEGTSNPNLYWYRQAAGRGLQLLFYSVGIGQISSEVPQNLSASRPQDRQFILSSKKLLLSDSGFYLCAWSVPWETQYFGPGTRLLVL.

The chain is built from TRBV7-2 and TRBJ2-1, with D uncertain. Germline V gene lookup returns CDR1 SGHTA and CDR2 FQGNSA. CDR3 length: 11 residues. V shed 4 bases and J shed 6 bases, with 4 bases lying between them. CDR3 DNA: TGTGCCAGCAGCTCACGCAATGAGCAGTTCTTC. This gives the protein CASSSRNEQFF.

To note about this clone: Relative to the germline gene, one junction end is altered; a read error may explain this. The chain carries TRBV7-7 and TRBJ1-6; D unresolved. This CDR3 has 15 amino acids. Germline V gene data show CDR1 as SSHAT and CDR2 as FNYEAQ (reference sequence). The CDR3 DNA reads TGTGCTAGCAGCGAGGATGATAAGTATAATTCACCCCTCCACTTT. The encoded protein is CASSEDDKYNSPLHF.